This record looks at one T cell receptor beta chain sequence and its context. What antigen it recognizes has not been identified. No base quality values were provided; no much bigger clone lies one nucleotide off. The junction shows trimming of 3 bases on V and 0 bases on J, and the gene matches do not reach 10 bases of it. From cysteine to phenylalanine, the CDR3 is 19 amino acids long. Only the CDR3 region is kept as DNA, spanning 57 bases read in frame from base 1. CDR1 MNHNS and CDR2 SASEGT were looked up in the germline V gene. For sequencing of the TCRbeta CDR3 region, genomic DNA was extracted from the sorted cells. The immunoSEQ Assay was used for sequencing of TCRbeta CDR3 regions. This immuneACCESS table, as held by TCRdb, lists in-frame sequences with V and J called but not all clones. Of the missing ones, under half trace to an unresolved V gene in checked studies; the others have no known cause. The sample table records tens of thousands of clones; about 81% of these occur just once. Approximately 1% of the sample is in the top ten clones.

The record originates from a study of OX40 agonist ivuxolimab in advanced cancers. Background on the whole study: Ivuxolimab was a fully human IgG2 agonistic monoclonal antibody targeting the costimulatory receptor OX40 (CD134). Partial responses were achieved by three dose-escalation patients, of whom one had hepatocellular carcinoma and two had cutaneous melanoma. Of the approximately 54 dose-escalation patients, hepatocellular carcinoma was present in 19, melanoma in approximately 15, renal cell carcinoma in 9 and head and neck cancer in 9. The paper reports the monotherapy dose-escalation portion (N of about 51 patients) of the phase I ivuxolimab trial. Peripheral TCRbeta sequencing aimed to test whether ivuxolimab altered TCR sequence diversity and caused clonal T-cell expansion. The dose-escalation cohort was about 83% male with a mean age of approximately 60 years, ranging from roughly 23 to 79. Patients were allowed to have had prior anti-PD-1, anti-PD-L1 or anti-CTLA-4 therapy, and around two fifths of the dose-escalation patients had been treated with checkpoint inhibitors. Intravenous ivuxolimab was administered to patients every 2 weeks at six dose levels: 0.01, 0.1, 0.3, 1.5, 3 and 10 mg/kg.

Patients with autoimmune disease history or receiving systemic immunosuppression were excluded from the trial. Peripheral blood for TCR sequencing was collected from all dose cohorts at baseline, on cycle 4 day 1, and on cycle 7 day 1. The samples were drawn from a first-in-human, open-label, multicenter phase I dose-escalation trial of ivuxolimab. Adults with locally advanced or metastatic head and neck squamous cell, hepatocellular, melanoma or renal cell carcinoma were enrolled in the trial. Before TCR sequencing, CD4+ T cells and CD8+ T cells were sorted from peripheral blood as separate populations. Broad study findings and their caveats: Partial responders in the 0.1-3.0 mg/kg groups had among the lowest normalized peripheral clonal expansion, especially among CD8+ T cells. Low levels of normalized T-cell clonal expansion were also seen in some patients who did not respond. Clonal expansion of both CD4+ and CD8+ blood T cells was observed from baseline to week 6 at doses 0.1 to 3.0 mg/kg. Which antigens the clonally expanded peripheral T cells were specific for was not determined. After ivuxolimab, expanded clones were on average more numerous among CD8+ T cells than among CD4+ T cells.

The sequences come from CD4+ or CD8+ T cells sorted from blood, collected in a trial of the OX40 agonist ivuxolimab. The receptor was isolated from an adult with an advanced solid tumor such as melanoma, head and neck, liver or kidney cancer. The V gene is TRBV6-1 and the J gene is TRBJ2-1; a stretch of 11 junction bases matches TRBD2. The CDR3: CASSDRRSGGVSSYNEQFF. The DNA reads TGTGCCAGCAGTGACCGACGTAGCGGGGGGGTGAGCTCCTACAATGAGCAGTTCTTC.